Here is one T cell receptor (beta chain) with its context. The record originates from a study of blood T cell repertoires in COVID-19. In the study overall: COVID-19 samples collected from the United States, Italy and Spain covered acute and convalescent phases. From T cells, B-cell-depleted T cells, or PBMCs came the material, which was cDNA or gDNA.

In the original processing: Amplification with reference gene primers provided the estimates of nucleated cell counts. Data came from immunoSEQ multiplex PCR; TCRdb stores just in-frame clones and leaves some out. The V and J calls and clone size were taken over from that table, and D and trimming were inferred from the DNA. Counted here are 55,000 or so clones, around nine tenths occurring once; the ten biggest clones make up approximately 6.2%. Germline V gene lookup returns CDR1 SGHRS and CDR2 YFSETQ. J was trimmed by 5 bases and V by 0 bases; bases with no gene match: 5. The CDR3 spans 15 residues.

The chain joins TRBV5-1 to TRBJ2-1; 7 nucleotides align to TRBD1. Sample: peripheral blood. The receptor was derived from a man aged 40-49 years with acute or convalescent COVID-19. The CDR3 DNA follows: TGCGCCAGCAGCTTGGTTGGGACAGATCACAATGAGCAGTTCTTC. Translating it yields CASSLVGTDHNEQFF.